Detailed here is one TCR beta chain. The CDR3 has 14 residues. The germline V gene has CDR1 MDHEN and CDR2 SYDVKM. The V end was cut by 8 bases, the J end by 0 bases, with 11 bases between. This sample is drawn from a study of blood T cells in healthy people across ages. Primed by a sample-barcoded 5' primer and a J-beta primer mix, a second PCR proceeded for 7 to 11 cycles. TCRdb re-called the 5' RACE reads through MiXCR, storing one row per CDR3 protein. The data show hundreds of thousands of distinct CDR3 sequences, with 40% to 65% seen just once and approximately 13% held by the top ten. This TCR was sampled from an elderly woman in good health. Sequenced input: blood. The gene calls are TRBV28 and TRBJ1-3; TRBD1 is a possible D gene (5 bases). CDR3: CASGPGGSGNTIYF. The CDR3 DNA sequence: TGTGCCAGCGGCCCGGGGGGCTCTGGAAACACCATATATTTT.